The 15 T cell receptor beta chains below all came from one sample that was sequenced in a study of blood T cell repertoires in COVID-19. TCRdb's table, derived via immunoSEQ multiplex PCR, lists solely in-frame clones and lacks some. This table has under 350,000 clones, more than 80% appearing once. Sequencing was done on a sample of peripheral blood. The origin of the receptors is a woman younger than 45 with COVID-19, enrolled during active disease.

J is TRBJ2-6 and V is TRBV5-4; D is unresolved. V was clipped by 4 bases and J by 1 base, with 6 bases between them. Germline CDR1 is SGHNT and CDR2 is YYREEE (reference sequence). The CDR3 is 14 amino acids. CDR3 sequence: CASSPSSGANVLTF. The CDR3 coding sequence is TGTGCCAGCAGCCCGTCTTCTGGGGCCAACGTCCTGACTTTC.

This rearrangement joins TRBV7-9 to TRBJ2-7, with D perhaps matching TRBD2 (5 bases). Trimming pared 5 bases from V and 2 bases from J, leaving 7 bases between. The CDR3 contains 12 residues. Germline loops: CDR1 SEHNR, CDR2 FQNEAQ (reference sequence). As DNA, the CDR3 is TGTGCCAGCAGCCTCGGGGCCTACGAGCAGTACTTC. Protein: CASSLGAYEQYF.

The chain recombines TRBV6-1 with TRBJ2-7, with D possibly matching TRBD2 (6 bases). The CDR3 runs 15 residues. Germline loops: CDR1 MNHNS, CDR2 SASEGT. V lost 3 bases and J lost 3, with 15 bases in between. The chain's CDR3 is CASSDLPGGNYEQYF. Written as DNA, the CDR3 is TGTGCCAGCAGTGACCTTCCAGGCGGGAACTACGAGCAGTACTTC.

CDR3 sequence reads: CASSLLTGSGYTF. The CDR3 bases are TGTGCCAGCAGTTTATTAACCGGGTCGGGCTACACCTTC. V and J are TRBV28 and TRBJ1-2; no clear D gene. The CDR3 extends over 13 amino acids. The V gene lost 1 base and the J gene lost 8 bases, with 11 bases spanning the gap. Per germline, CDR1 MDHEN and CDR2 SYDVKM.

The DNA for the CDR3 is TGCAGTGTGGGGGCTAGGGAGCAGTACTTC. Translated, it gives CSVGAREQYF. The chain employs TRBV20-1 and TRBJ2-7, with D possibly matching TRBD1 (6 bases). Germline-derived CDR1 and CDR2 are DFQATT and SNEGSKA (reference sequence). V lost 7 bases, J lost 7 bases, and 11 bases lay in between. The CDR3 is made up of 10 amino acids.

The chain employs TRBV7-2 and TRBJ1-5; 7 bases match TRBD1. This CDR3 is 15 amino acids long. V lost 4 bases, J lost 5 bases, and 8 bases stayed unmatched. Germline CDR1 reads SGHTA; CDR2 reads FQGNSA. CDR3 in amino acids: CASSYPGQGDQPQHF. DNA of the CDR3: TGTGCCAGCAGCTACCCGGGGCAGGGGGATCAGCCCCAGCATTTT.

V is TRBV5-4 and J is TRBJ2-3; tentative D call: TRBD2 (6 bases). The CDR3 covers 13 residues. The V end lost 5 bases, the J end lost 6 bases, and 13 bases lay between the germline ends. The germline V gene has CDR1 SGHNT and CDR2 YYREEE (reference sequence). CDR3 amino acids: CASSRENGDTQYF. The DNA of the CDR3 is TGTGCCAGCAGTCGGGAGAATGGTGATACGCAGTATTTT. Full variable domain (remainder filled in from reference TRBV5-4 and TRBJ2-3): ETGVTQSPTHLIKTRGQQVTLRCSSQSGHNTVSWYQQALGQGPQFIFQYYREEENGRGNFPPRFSGLQFPNYSSELNVNALELDDSALYLCASSRENGDTQYFGPGTRLTVL.

The V gene is TRBV10-3, the J gene TRBJ2-7; 7 positions match TRBD1. The CDR3 runs to 13 residues. After removal of 6 bases from V and 3 bases from J, the junction contained 5 bases not matched to a gene. Germline CDR1 is ENHRY and CDR2 is SYGVKD. The CDR3 DNA follows: TGTGCCATCAGACCTACAGGGGACTACGAGCAGTACTTC. Its protein is CAIRPTGDYEQYF.

The J gene is TRBJ1-4, the V gene TRBV30, with D uncertain. Trimming took 1 base from V and 5 from J, leaving 14 bases between them. Per germline, CDR1 GTSNPN and CDR2 SVGIG (reference sequence). The CDR3 is 15 residues long. DNA of the CDR3: TGTGCCTGGAGTGGAAGGGTGAGGGAAAATGAAAAACTGTTTTTT. Translating gives CAWSGRVRENEKLFF.

The CDR3 DNA reads TGTGCCAGCAGTGGTGGTCAGGGACAGACCCTGTGGTCCTATAATTCACCCCTCCACTTT. It codes for CASSGGQGQTLWSYNSPLHF. V and J are TRBV2 and TRBJ1-6, with 7 nucleotides matching TRBD1. Germline loops: CDR1 SNHLY, CDR2 FYNNEI. CDR3 length: 20 amino acids. The V segment lost 4 bases and the J segment 1 base; nucleotides outside the gene matches: 16.

The gene calls are TRBV2 and TRBJ1-1; D possibly corresponds to TRBD1 (5 bases). The CDR3 length is 14 residues. V was trimmed by 5 bases and J by 4 bases, leaving 14 bases between them. Germline values: CDR1 SNHLY, CDR2 FYNNEI. The CDR3 DNA is TGTGCCAGCAGTCCGGGACTCTGGGGCACTGAAGCTTTCTTT. Residues: CASSPGLWGTEAFF.

V and J are TRBV11-2 and TRBJ1-1; 8 bases agree with TRBD1. The V gene end was trimmed by 5 bases and the J gene end by 0 bases; junction bases not matched to a gene: 5. The CDR3 contains 15 residues. Germline V gene sequence: CDR1 SGHAT, CDR2 FQNNGV. The CDR3 spells CASSPWTGLNTEAFF. The CDR3 DNA reads TGTGCCAGCAGCCCGTGGACAGGGCTGAACACTGAAGCTTTCTTT.

The V and J genes are TRBV5-1 and TRBJ2-1; D remains unclear. The germline CDR1 and CDR2 sequences are SGHRS and YFSETQ. Trimming cost V 0 bases and J 8 bases, with 12 bases left between them. This CDR3 has 14 residues. CDR3 protein: CASSLDPLEDEQFF. In DNA form, the CDR3 reads TGCGCCAGCAGCTTGGACCCCCTAGAGGATGAGCAGTTCTTC.

The chain employs TRBV28 and TRBJ1-5, with 8 bases lining up with TRBD1. With V trimmed by 5 bases and J by 2 bases, 8 bases remained unmatched. Germline V gives CDR1 MDHEN, CDR2 SYDVKM. The CDR3 is 16 amino acids. The CDR3 protein is CASSLPRGQGNQPQHF. CDR3 sequence (DNA): TGTGCCAGCAGTCTACCTCGGGGACAGGGCAATCAGCCCCAGCATTTT.

V gene TRBV6-5 combines with J gene TRBJ1-6; D is possibly TRBD1 (6 bases). CDR1 is MNHEY and CDR2 is SVGAGI in the germline V gene. The CDR3 loop spans 14 amino acids. Trimming removed 2 bases from V and 5 bases from J, with 7 bases in between. The CDR3 here is CASSYHRDNSPLHF. The CDR3, as DNA: TGTGCCAGCAGTTACCACAGGGATAATTCACCCCTCCACTTT.